This TCR beta chain was identified in a study of Graves' ophthalmopathy and Graves' hyperthyroidism. About the study: Ophthalmopathy absent within 18 months of follow-up marked hyperthyroidism as stable.

Scientists amplified the TCR beta CDR3 regions from RNA transcripts. HTBI-primed RT-PCR formed the first round, and a multiplex PCR formed the second. TCRdb called the multiplex PCR reads again in MiXCR, with one record for every CDR3 protein. The sample lists around 1.1 million distinct CDR3 sequences; about two fifths were seen once. Germline V gene data show CDR1 as SGHTA and CDR2 as FQGNSA. V lost 0 bases and J lost 8; bases outside the gene matches: 11. CDR3 length: 17 residues. Study-wide results and caveats: Discriminating ophthalmopathy from stable hyperthyroidism, a 13-signature model attained a sensitivity of under 90% and a specificity of almost 83%. Blood also carried most expanded thyroid clonotypes exceeding 0.001 frequency.

This clonotype has a count of ten or more. The antigen remains unidentified. Diagnoses were established from clinical symptoms, serum thyroxine, TRAb, thyroid ultrasound and orbital computed tomography. The sequenced sample was peripheral blood or thyroid tissue (not recorded which). This chain connects TRBV7-2 to TRBJ1-2; 11 nucleotides agree with TRBD1. The clonotype was recovered from an adult man with Graves' hyperthyroidism. The CDR3 loop is CASSLARTGQGGRGYTF. The CDR3 nucleotides read TGTGCCAGCAGCTTAGCAAGGACGGGACAGGGGGGACGGGGCTACACCTTC.